The rows below give T cell receptor beta chains drawn from one sample of a study of early T cells in non-severe SARS-CoV-2 infection. TCRdb itself ran the 5' RACE reads through MiXCR, one entry per CDR3 protein. This sample has under 75,000 distinct CDR3 sequences, with more than 9.5% found just once. The sample was whole blood. The receptors come from an adult who was a healthcare worker with PCR-confirmed SARS-CoV-2 infection or an uninfected control (not recorded which). Both conserved end residues are part of each CDR3. Each record gives: V gene, clone size, D gene, J gene, CDR3 DNA, CDR3 protein. A D gene is named only where the DNA matches it firmly. The size entry is marked missing in some rows and otherwise reads once, few, many or a size class.

>TRBV2|few|TRBD2|TRBJ2-7
TGTGCCAGCAGTGAATCTGCGGCTAGCGGGAGGGAGTACGAGCAGTACTTC
CASSESAASGREYEQYF
>TRBV7-9|few|TRBD1|TRBJ1-5
TGTGCCAGCAGTTCTACATCGGGACAGTTAAATCAGCCCCAGCATTTT
CASSSTSGQLNQPQHF
>TRBV14|few|-|TRBJ2-7
TGTGCCAGCCGTGGGGACTGGGGGGAGCAGTACTTC
CASRGDWGEQYF
>TRBV9|few|TRBD1|TRBJ2-3
TGTGCCAGCAGCGCTGGACAGGGGGCACCAGATACGCAGTATTTT
CASSAGQGAPDTQYF
>TRBV7-9|-|-|TRBJ1-5
TGTGCCAGCAGCTTACCGGCCGGCCCCTGGCATTTT
CASSLPAGPWHF
>TRBV2|few|-|TRBJ1-1
TGTGCCAGCAGTGAAGTAGGGAGGATTGACACTGAAGCTTTCTTT
CASSEVGRIDTEAFF
>TRBV5-1|-|-|TRBJ2-1
TGCGCCAGCACTAACATTCTCCGGGACAATGACAATGAGCAGTTCTTC
CASTNILRDNDNEQFF
>TRBV6-6|many|-|TRBJ2-5
TGTGCCAGCAGTTTTGGTGGCCTAGAGACCCAGTACTTC
CASSFGGLETQYF
>TRBV7-6|medium-sized|TRBD1|TRBJ1-1
TGTGCCAGCAGCACACAAACACAGGGGGTCACTGAAGCTTTCTTT
CASSTQTQGVTEAFF
>TRBV19|few|TRBD2|TRBJ2-1
TGTGCCAGTAGTATAGTCGGGAGGGCCTACAATGAGCAGTTCTTC
CASSIVGRAYNEQFF
>TRBV7-9|many|-|TRBJ2-7
TGTGCCAGCAGCCCGTTGACAGTCTCTGGGTACGAGCAGTACTTC
CASSPLTVSGYEQYF
>TRBV6-6|many|TRBD2|TRBJ2-3
TGTGCCAGCAGTACCGGGACTAGACCTTTCACAGATACGCAGTATTTT
CASSTGTRPFTDTQYF
>TRBV5-1|few|TRBD1|TRBJ1-1
TGCGCCAGCAGCCTTTATCGGGACAGGCCAATGAACACTGAAGCTTTCTTT
CASSLYRDRPMNTEAFF
>TRBV7-2|-|-|TRBJ1-1
TGTGCCAGCAGCTTAGATCAGGGGAGGACTGAAGCTTTCTTT
CASSLDQGRTEAFF
>TRBV12-3/TRBV12-4|few|TRBD1|TRBJ1-2
TGTGCCAGCAGTTTGGGGACAGGGACCTATGGCTACACCTTC
CASSLGTGTYGYTF
>TRBV9|-|-|TRBJ1-2
TGTGCCAGCAGCGAGACAACAAACTATGACTACACCTTC
CASSETTNYDYTF
>TRBV5-1|many|-|TRBJ2-3
TGCGCCAGCAGCTCCGGGACAACCACAGATACGCAGTATTTT
CASSSGTTTDTQYF
>TRBV5-5|few|-|TRBJ1-5
TGTGCCAGCAGCACCTACGGACGGTATAGCAATCAGCCCCAGCATTTT
CASSTYGRYSNQPQHF
>TRBV6-5|-|TRBD2|TRBJ2-7
TGTGCCAGCGTAAAGTATTGGGAGGGCCCCTACGAGCAGTACTTC
CASVKYWEGPYEQYF
>TRBV4-3|-|-|TRBJ2-7
TGCGCCAGCAGCCAAGAGAGAGGAAGTATCGAGCAGTACTTC
CASSQERGSIEQYF
>TRBV10-3|many|-|TRBJ1-2
TGTGCCACCGCGGACAGTCAAGGAAATGGCTACACCTTC
CATADSQGNGYTF
>TRBV20-1|-|-|TRBJ1-1
TGCAGTGCGGCCTCGACATTGAACACTGAAGCTTTCTTT
CSAASTLNTEAFF
>TRBV18|few|TRBD1|TRBJ1-1
TGTGCCAGCCATCCCGGGACAGGGGTGACTGAAGCTTTCTTT
CASHPGTGVTEAFF